One and the same sample provided the 12 T cell receptor beta chains below, sequenced in a study of T cells in Graves' hyperthyroidism and ophthalmopathy. Researchers took RNA transcripts and amplified the TCR beta CDR3 regions from them. First-round RT-PCR targeting the TCR CDR3 was performed with the HTBI primer set. TCRdb recomputed calls from the multiplex PCR reads with MiXCR, one row per CDR3 protein. The sample shows 500,000 to 600,000 distinct CDR3 sequences, over 15% of them seen only once. The sequenced sample consisted of blood. These receptors originate from a woman under 30 with Graves' hyperthyroidism.

This clonotype was counted ten times or more. This sequence joins TRBV7-9 and TRBJ2-7; 9 nucleotides match TRBD1. Germline CDR1 is SEHNR and CDR2 is FQNEAQ (reference sequence). The J segment lost 2 bases and the V segment lost 4 bases, leaving 6 bases of the junction unmatched. The CDR3 has 15 residues. The CDR3 DNA sequence: TGTGCCAGCAGCTCCCGACAGGGGGGGACCTACGAGCAGTACTTC. Translating gives CASSSRQGGTYEQYF. Drawing the rest from reference TRBV7-9 and TRBJ2-7, the complete variable domain is DTGVSQNPRHKITKRGQNVTFRCDPISEHNRLYWYRQTLGQGPEFLTYFQNEAQLEKSRLLSDRFSAERPKGSFSTLEIQRTEQGDSAMYLCASSSRQGGTYEQYFGPGTRLTVT.

This clonotype was observed a handful of times. The V call is TRBV29-1, the J call TRBJ2-7, with D uncertain. The CDR3 is 12 residues long. Deletions cut 4 bases from V and 0 bases from J, with 7 bases between. Germline V gives CDR1 SQVTM, CDR2 ANQGSEA. CDR3 protein: CSVVAGSYEQYF. CDR3 DNA sequence: TGCAGCGTTGTGGCCGGCTCCTACGAGCAGTACTTC.

This clonotype was seen repeatedly, ten times or more. The chain joins TRBV30 to TRBJ1-5; 8 bases are shared with TRBD1. In germline, CDR1 is GTSNPN, CDR2 SVGIG (reference sequence). The CDR3 is made up of 16 amino acids. The V and J ends lost 0 bases and 3 bases, in that order; junction bases with no gene match: 7. The CDR3 protein is CAWSVDRGTLNQPQHF. The DNA for the CDR3 is TGTGCCTGGAGTGTCGACAGGGGAACTCTCAATCAGCCCCAGCATTTT.

This clonotype turned up a few times. A junction boundary mismatches the germline segment, possibly from a read error. This chain connects TRBV4-3 to TRBJ2-5, with 8 positions matching TRBD1. Germline CDR1 is LGHNA and CDR2 is YSLEER. The CDR3 sequence is 15 residues long. The CDR3 loop reads CASSQDRGPQETQCF. The CDR3 DNA reads TGCGCCAGCAGCCAAGACAGGGGGCCCCAAGAGACCCAGTGCTTC.

This clonotype was seen at least ten times. The chain couples TRBV20-1 to TRBJ1-1, with D uncertain. The CDR3 runs to 15 residues. V was pared by 3 bases and J by 1 base, with 15 bases between. CDR1 is DFQATT and CDR2 is SNEGSKA in the germline V gene (reference sequence). Written as DNA, the CDR3 is TGCAGTGCTAGGCCCTCGGGCACTCCGAACACTGAAGCTTTCTTT. Translating gives CSARPSGTPNTEAFF.

This clonotype was seen more than once but under ten times. The genes are TRBV20-1 and TRBJ2-1, with 10 bases lining up with TRBD2. The CDR3 runs to 15 residues. Germline assignment: CDR1 DFQATT and CDR2 SNEGSKA (reference sequence). V was pared by 3 bases and J by 7 bases, with 9 bases of the junction left unmatched. The CDR3 coding sequence is TGCAGTGCTAGGGCGAGCGGGAGGGCCCAGAATGAGCAGTTCTTC. Translating it yields CSARASGRAQNEQFF.

This chain connects TRBV7-9 to TRBJ2-5, with 9 bases identical to TRBD2. There are 16 residues in the CDR3. CDR1 SEHNR and CDR2 FQNEAQ come from the germline V gene (reference sequence). The J segment lost 3 bases and the V segment lost 4 bases, leaving 9 bases of the junction unmatched. The CDR3 spells CASSSVAGVIKETQYF. DNA for the CDR3: TGTGCCAGCAGCTCGGTAGCGGGAGTAATTAAAGAGACCCAGTACTTC.

This clonotype was observed at least ten times. V gene TRBV7-9 combines with J gene TRBJ2-5; D gene uncertain. Trimming removed 0 bases at V and 4 bases at J, with 9 bases between. The germline V gene has CDR1 SEHNR and CDR2 FQNEAQ (reference sequence). This CDR3 spans 14 amino acids. The DNA for the CDR3 is TGTGCCAGCAGCTTAGCTGGCTTTGGAGAGACCCAGTACTTC. The encoded protein is CASSLAGFGETQYF.

The chain joins TRBV20-1 to TRBJ2-3, with D perhaps TRBD2 (5 bases). From germline, CDR1 is DFQATT and CDR2 SNEGSKA (reference sequence). V lost 5 bases and J lost 2, with 23 bases in between. The CDR3 sequence is 17 residues long. In DNA form, the CDR3 reads TGCAGTGCTTTACGACCGGACTCACTGCCATCCACAGATACGCAGTATTTT. This encodes CSALRPDSLPSTDTQYF.

This clonotype showed up just once. This chain connects TRBV19 to TRBJ2-2; weak D call: TRBD1 (6 bases). Looked up from germline, CDR1 is LNHDA and CDR2 is SQIVND (reference sequence). Trimming took off 9 bases at V and 4 bases at J, with 15 bases between the two ends. This CDR3 spans 14 amino acids. The CDR3 DNA is TGTGCCAGCAGGTGGGGGCAAGGCACCGGGGAGCTGTTTTTT. Its protein is CASRWGQGTGELFF.

There are many counts of this clonotype. This sequence joins TRBV20-1 and TRBJ2-7; 10 bases line up with TRBD1. The CDR3 has 13 amino acids. J lost 2 bases, V lost 6 bases, and 4 bases had no gene match. Germline CDR1 DFQATT, CDR2 SNEGSKA (reference sequence). CDR3 sequence (DNA): TGCAGTGCCGATGGACAGGGGGCCTACGAGCAGTACTTC. Its protein is CSADGQGAYEQYF.

There are many counts of this clonotype. The gene calls are TRBV27 and TRBJ2-3, with TRBD2 as a possible D gene (6 bases). With 8 bases removed from V and 2 bases from J, the gap between germline ends came to 14 bases. The CDR3 totals 14 residues. Germline V gene lookup returns CDR1 MNHEY and CDR2 SMNVEV (reference sequence). CDR3 sequence reads: CASSRWGDTDTQYF. For the CDR3, the DNA is TGTGCCAGCTCACGATGGGGGGACACAGATACGCAGTATTTT.